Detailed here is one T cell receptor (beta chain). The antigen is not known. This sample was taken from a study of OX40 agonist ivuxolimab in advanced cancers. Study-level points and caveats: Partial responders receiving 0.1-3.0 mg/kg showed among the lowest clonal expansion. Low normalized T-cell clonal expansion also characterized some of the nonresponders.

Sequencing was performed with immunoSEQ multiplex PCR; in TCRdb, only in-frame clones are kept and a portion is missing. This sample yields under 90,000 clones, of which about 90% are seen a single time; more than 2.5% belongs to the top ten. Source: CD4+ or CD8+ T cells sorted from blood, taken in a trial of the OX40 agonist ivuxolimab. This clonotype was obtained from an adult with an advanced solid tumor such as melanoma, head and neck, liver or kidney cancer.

The CDR3, as DNA: TGTGCCTGGATCCCCGGGGGGACCCTCTACAATGAGCAGTTCTTC. This gives the protein CAWIPGGTLYNEQFF. The chain has TRBV30 and TRBJ2-1; 7 bases are a match to TRBD2. Germline loops: CDR1 GTSNPN, CDR2 SVGIG (reference sequence). The CDR3 runs to 15 residues. Trimming took 4 bases from V and 3 from J; bases not matched to a gene: 9.